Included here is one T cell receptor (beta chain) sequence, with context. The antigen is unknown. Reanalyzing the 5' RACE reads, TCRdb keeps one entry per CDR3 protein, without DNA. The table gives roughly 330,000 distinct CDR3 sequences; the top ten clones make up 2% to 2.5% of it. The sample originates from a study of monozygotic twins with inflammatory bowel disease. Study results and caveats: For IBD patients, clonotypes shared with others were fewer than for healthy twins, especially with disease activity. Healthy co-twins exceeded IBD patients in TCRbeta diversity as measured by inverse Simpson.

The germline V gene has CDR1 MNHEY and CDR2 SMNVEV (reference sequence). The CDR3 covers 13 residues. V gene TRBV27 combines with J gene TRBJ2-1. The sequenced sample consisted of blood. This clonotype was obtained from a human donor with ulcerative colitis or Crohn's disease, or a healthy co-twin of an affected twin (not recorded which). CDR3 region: CASSLSTGLEQFF.